The 20 T cell receptor beta chains below were found in one sample sequenced in a study of CD8 T cell repertoires and HIV-1 epitope variants. Sequenced by immunoSEQ multiplex PCR; TCRdb stores in-frame clones only, minus some. The profile shows about 5,400 clones, approximately 62% of them singletons. Antigen specificity for these receptors is unknown. Sequenced input: cultured CD8+ T cells derived from PBMCs. Receptors originate from a male donor with HIV.

The V and J genes are TRBV29-1 and TRBJ1-1, with 7 bases lining up with TRBD1. The junction had 15 bases not matched to a gene; V was cut back by 6 bases and J by 2 bases. This CDR3 comprises 16 residues. From germline, CDR1 is SQVTM and CDR2 ANQGSEA. Written as DNA, the CDR3 is TGCAGCGTAGAGGGGGGCTTGGACAGGCTCAACACTGAAGCTTTCTTT. This translates into CSVEGGLDRLNTEAFF.

The rearrangement joins TRBV9 to TRBJ2-5; D may be TRBD2 (6 bases). Trimming stripped 0 bases from V and 2 bases from J, with 11 bases between. CDR3 length: 15 amino acids. Germline assignment: CDR1 SGDLS and CDR2 YYNGEE. The CDR3 DNA sequence: TGTGCCAGCAGCGTAGCTGCGGGGCTACAAGAGACCCAGTACTTC. Translated, it gives CASSVAAGLQETQYF. Together with reference TRBV9 and TRBJ2-5, the CDR3 gives the full variable domain: DSGVTQTPKHLITATGQRVTLRCSPRSGDLSVYWYQQSLDQGLQFLIQYYNGEERAKGNILERFSAQQFPDLHSELNLSSLELGDSALYFCASSVAAGLQETQYFGPGTRLLVL.

V usage is TRBV5-1 and J usage is TRBJ2-7; D is perhaps TRBD2 (5 bases). V was cut by 6 bases and J by 5 bases, with 18 bases left in between. Germline V gives CDR1 SGHRS, CDR2 YFSETQ. CDR3 size: 14 residues. The CDR3 is CASNPSGFRDEQYF. The CDR3 nucleotides are TGCGCCAGCAACCCCTCGGGGTTCCGGGACGAGCAGTACTTC.

V gene TRBV7-6 combines with J gene TRBJ1-4; 8 nucleotides match TRBD1. The CDR3 contains 14 residues. Trimming at V came to 4 bases and at J to 4 bases, leaving 2 bases not matched to a gene. Looked up from germline, CDR1 is SGHVS and CDR2 is FNYEAQ. CDR3 in amino acids: CASSSTGVNEKLFF. The CDR3 nucleotides are TGTGCCAGCAGCTCGACAGGGGTTAATGAAAAACTGTTTTTT.

This chain joins TRBV4-2 and TRBJ2-1; D not resolved. This CDR3 is built from 14 residues. V lost 0 bases and J lost 4, with 7 bases in between. Germline CDR1 and CDR2: LGHNA and YNFKEQ. CDR3 region: CASSQDDGYNEQFF. CDR3 DNA sequence: TGTGCCAGCAGCCAAGATGACGGATACAATGAGCAGTTCTTC.

V is TRBV28 and J is TRBJ2-3, with D unclear. The V end lost 10 bases, the J end lost 8 bases, and 16 bases lay between the germline ends. The CDR3 runs 12 residues. Germline lookup yields CDR1 MDHEN and CDR2 SYDVKM. This CDR3 reads CATLMRPTTQYF. The DNA for the CDR3 is TGTGCCACCTTAATGAGGCCTACTACGCAGTATTTT. Full variable domain (rest looked up from reference TRBV28 and TRBJ2-3): DVKVTQSSRYLVKRTGEKVFLECVQDMDHENMFWYRQDPGLGLRLIYFSYDVKMKEKGDIPEGYSVSREKKERFSLILESASTNQTSMYLCATLMRPTTQYFGPGTRLTVL.

The chain recombines TRBV21-1 with TRBJ2-1; no check of the table's D call, TRBD2, against the DNA was made. TRBV21-1 is classified as a pseudogene. This CDR3 spans 15 amino acids. The DNA of the CDR3 is TGTGCCAGCAGCAAGGAGGGTCTCTCCTACAATGAGCAGTTCTTC. Translation: CASSKEGLSYNEQFF.

The chain carries TRBV7-7 and TRBJ2-2; 7 bases fit TRBD2. CDR3 length equals 16 residues. V dropped 4 bases and J dropped 1; count of bases not matched to a gene: 6. The germline V gene has CDR1 SSHAT and CDR2 FNYEAQ (reference sequence). CDR3 in amino acids: CASSSFPGGNTGELFF. The CDR3 bases are TGTGCCAGCAGCTCTTTTCCGGGGGGGAACACCGGGGAGCTGTTTTTT. Together with reference TRBV7-7 and TRBJ2-2, the CDR3 gives the full variable domain: GAGVSQSPRYKVTKRGQDVTLRCDPISSHATLYWYQQALGQGPEFLTYFNYEAQPDKSGLPSDRFSAERPEGSISTLTIQRTEQRDSAMYRCASSSFPGGNTGELFFGEGSRLTVL.

The chain recombines TRBV7-8 with TRBJ2-7, with D possibly TRBD1 on 6 matching bases. Germline loops: CDR1 SGHVS, CDR2 FQNEAQ. The ends were cut back, 0 bases at V and 2 bases at J, with 17 bases in the middle. This CDR3 is built from 17 residues. CDR3 protein: CASSLALSGALTYEQYF. The CDR3 DNA sequence: TGTGCCAGCAGCTTAGCTTTGTCAGGGGCTCTAACCTACGAGCAGTACTTC.

This clone was detected only a few times. The chain recombines TRBV7-9 with TRBJ1-2; D is unresolved. The CDR3 contains 13 residues. Per the germline V gene, CDR1 is SEHNR and CDR2 is FQNEAQ (reference sequence). The germline V and J ends were trimmed by 5 bases and 5 bases, with 12 bases remaining between them. CDR3 coding DNA: TGTGCCAGCAGCCATCACCGGGGTTATGGCTACACCTTC. Encoded protein: CASSHHRGYGYTF.

Within the sample, this clone is medium-sized (0.01 to 0.1%). The V gene is TRBV19, the J gene TRBJ2-1; TRBD2 matches at 14 bases. J lost 8 bases, V lost 2 bases, and 14 bases had no gene match. The CDR3 is 19 amino acids. CDR1 and CDR2 (germline): LNHDA, SQIVND (reference sequence). The DNA for the CDR3 is TGTGCCAGTAGTATACAGCCGGGACTAGCGGGAGATTTCTTAGATGAGCAGTTCTTC. Protein: CASSIQPGLAGDFLDEQFF.

In its sample, this clone ranks as medium-sized. The rearrangement links TRBV25-1 to TRBJ2-7; 9 bases agree with TRBD1. V dropped 5 bases and J dropped 2; count of bases not matched to a gene: 13. This CDR3 is built from 17 residues. The germline gives CDR1 MGHDK, CDR2 SYGVNS. The CDR3 here is CASSSDRWDRETYEQYF. CDR3 nucleotide sequence: TGTGCCAGCAGTAGTGACCGATGGGACAGGGAAACCTACGAGCAGTACTTC.

This clone was found a few times. The chain recombines TRBV15 with TRBJ2-7, with D hard to call. Germline CDR1 LNHNV, CDR2 YYDKDF (reference sequence). The CDR3 loop spans 13 amino acids. Trimming stripped 1 base from V and 5 bases from J, with 9 bases between. CDR3 region: CATSRVYGDEQYF. The CDR3 nucleotides are TGTGCCACCAGCAGAGTATATGGGGACGAGCAGTACTTC.

This clone has just a few counts. The chain employs TRBV5-1 and TRBJ1-3, with D possibly TRBD1 on 6 matching bases. This CDR3 comprises 13 residues. Germline lookup yields CDR1 SGHRS and CDR2 YFSETQ. Deletions cut 8 bases from V and 7 bases from J, with 16 bases between. CDR3 in amino acids: CASRDTERNTIYF. The CDR3 DNA is TGCGCCAGTAGGGACACTGAAAGGAACACCATATATTTT.

This chain uses TRBV4-2 with TRBJ2-7; 7 bases fit TRBD1. This CDR3 comprises 13 residues. Unmatched junction bases numbered 3, after V lost 2 bases and J lost 5 bases. CDR1 is LGHNA, CDR2 YNFKEQ, per germline. This CDR3 reads CASSQTGVNEQYF. CDR3 nucleotide sequence: TGTGCCAGCAGCCAAACAGGGGTCAACGAGCAGTACTTC.

This sequence joins TRBV19 and TRBJ1-5; TRBD1 agrees at 10 bases. The CDR3 is 15 amino acids. The junction had 5 bases not matched to a gene; V was cut back by 3 bases and J by 6 bases. Germline V gene sequence: CDR1 LNHDA, CDR2 SQIVND (reference sequence). CDR3 bases: TGTGCCAGTAGTATTGGGACAGGGGTACGTCAGCCCCAGCATTTT. This gives the protein CASSIGTGVRQPQHF.

This sequence joins TRBV5-1 and TRBJ1-1; 7 positions agree with TRBD1. Trimming took 1 base from V and 1 from J; bases not matched to a gene: 7. The CDR3 has 16 amino acids. The germline gives CDR1 SGHRS, CDR2 YFSETQ. CDR3 DNA sequence: TGCGCCAGCAGCTTGAATGGGAAGGGGGCGAACACTGAAGCTTTCTTT. It translates to CASSLNGKGANTEAFF. Drawing the rest from reference TRBV5-1 and TRBJ1-1, the complete variable domain is KAGVTQTPRYLIKTRGQQVTLSCSPISGHRSVSWYQQTPGQGLQFLFEYFSETQRNKGNFPGRFSGRQFSNSRSEMNVSTLELGDSALYLCASSLNGKGANTEAFFGQGTRLTVV.

This chain connects TRBV9 to TRBJ2-7; the match to TRBD2 covers 8 bases. The germline gives CDR1 SGDLS, CDR2 YYNGEE. V was pared by 0 bases and J by 0 bases, with 8 bases of the junction left unmatched. This CDR3 contains 17 residues. CDR3 coding DNA: TGTGCCAGCAGCGTAGGCCTAGCGGGTTCAAGCTCCTACGAGCAGTACTTC. It codes for CASSVGLAGSSSYEQYF.

This clone has only a few counts. The genes are TRBV11-2 and TRBJ1-3; D gene unclear. This CDR3 has 17 residues. Germline CDR1 and CDR2: SGHAT and FQNNGV. V was clipped by 3 bases and J by 3 bases, with 18 bases between them. CDR3 region: CASSFPRAGVGGNTIYF. The CDR3 bases are TGTGCCAGCAGCTTTCCCCGTGCGGGAGTTGGTGGAAACACCATATATTTT. Full variable domain (rest looked up from reference TRBV11-2 and TRBJ1-3): EAGVAQSPRYKIIEKRQSVAFWCNPISGHATLYWYQQILGQGPKLLIQFQNNGVVDDSQLPKDRFSAERLKGVDSTLKIQPAKLEDSAVYLCASSFPRAGVGGNTIYFGEGSWLTVV.

The CDR3 coding sequence is TGTGCCAGCACCAAGGGGTGGGGGGCCGCCTACGAGCAGTACTTC. This encodes CASTKGWGAAYEQYF. J is TRBJ2-7 and V is TRBV28; D tentatively reads TRBD1 or TRBD2 (6 bases each). Germline V gene data show CDR1 as MDHEN and CDR2 as SYDVKM. This CDR3 region has 15 residues. V lost 7 bases and J 2 bases, leaving 18 bases between the germline ends.